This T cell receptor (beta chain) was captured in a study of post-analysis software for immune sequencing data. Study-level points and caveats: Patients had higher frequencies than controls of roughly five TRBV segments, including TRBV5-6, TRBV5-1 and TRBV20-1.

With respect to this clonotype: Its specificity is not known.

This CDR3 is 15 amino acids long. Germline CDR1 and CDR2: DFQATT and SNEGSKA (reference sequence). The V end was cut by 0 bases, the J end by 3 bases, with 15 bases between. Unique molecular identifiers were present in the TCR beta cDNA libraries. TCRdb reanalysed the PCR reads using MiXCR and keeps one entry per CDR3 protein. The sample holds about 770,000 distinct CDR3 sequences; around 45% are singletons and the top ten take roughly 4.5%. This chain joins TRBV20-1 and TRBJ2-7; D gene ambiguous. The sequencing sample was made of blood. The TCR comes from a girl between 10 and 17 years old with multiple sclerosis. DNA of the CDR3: TGCAGTGCTAGAGATCAAGGACGAAGCAACTACGAGCAGTACTTC. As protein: CSARDQGRSNYEQYF.